These 29 T cell receptor beta chains were sequenced from one sample in a study of a mutant IDH1 vaccine in newly diagnosed glioma. The sample's time point: week 23, last vaccination. Each vaccine dose was 300 ug of mutant IDH1 20-mer peptide, with topical imiquimod. Antigen specificity for these receptors is unknown. Measured with immunoSEQ multiplex PCR; TCRdb has only the in-frame clones, and not every one. This table holds tens of thousands of clones, about 81% found once. The material sequenced was PBMCs, taken from a glioma patient whose treatment included an IDH1 peptide vaccine. These receptors were collected from a woman between 35 and 50 years old with glioma. Some clones in this sample may be carry-over from other donors' samples.

To note about this clone: The same CDR3 also results from other DNA sequences found in this sample. In DNA, the CDR3 is TGTGCCAGCAGTTACCCGGGGACAGGGGAGGAAAAACTGTTTTTT. As protein: CASSYPGTGEEKLFF. The chain uses TRBV6-6 and TRBJ1-4; 10 positions match TRBD1. This CDR3 has 15 amino acids. Germline V gene data show CDR1 as MNHNY and CDR2 as SVGAGI (reference sequence). After removal of 2 bases from V and 8 bases from J, the junction contained 5 bases not matched to a gene.

CDR3 region: CASSPGALIAGELFF. As DNA, the CDR3 is TGTGCCAGCAGCCCGGGGGCCTTGATCGCCGGGGAGCTGTTTTTT. The chain couples TRBV11-3 to TRBJ2-2, with D tentatively TRBD1 or TRBD2 (6 bases each). V lost 5 bases and J 6 bases, leaving 16 bases between the germline ends. The CDR3 is 15 amino acids. The V gene's germline CDR1 is SGHNT and CDR2 YENEEA.

This sequence joins TRBV6-1 and TRBJ1-2; 7 bases match TRBD1. V lost 5 bases and J lost 4; bases outside the gene matches: 7. CDR3 length: 14 amino acids. Germline CDR1 reads MNHNS; CDR2 reads SASEGT. In nucleotides, the CDR3 is TGTGCCAGCAGTCGGACGACAGGGTCCTATGGCTACACCTTC. Its protein product is CASSRTTGSYGYTF.

The chain combines TRBV7-9 with TRBJ2-3, with D tentatively TRBD1 or TRBD2 (5 bases each). CDR3 length equals 14 residues. The germline V and J ends were trimmed by 5 bases and 2 bases, with 11 bases remaining between them. The germline gives CDR1 SEHNR, CDR2 FQNEAQ (reference sequence). CDR3 region: CASSRDVYTDTQYF. CDR3 DNA sequence: TGTGCCAGCAGCCGGGACGTTTACACAGATACGCAGTATTTT. Using reference TRBV7-9 and TRBJ2-3 for the parts outside the CDR3, the full variable domain is DTGVSQNPRHKITKRGQNVTFRCDPISEHNRLYWYRQTLGQGPEFLTYFQNEAQLEKSRLLSDRFSAERPKGSFSTLEIQRTEQGDSAMYLCASSRDVYTDTQYFGPGTRLTVL.

This clone was observed a single time. The gene calls are TRBV6-5 and TRBJ1-2, with D possibly being TRBD1 (6 bases). Trimming shortened V by 2 bases and J by 3 bases, and 10 bases separated the two germline ends. The CDR3 is 14 amino acids. CDR1 MNHEY and CDR2 SVGAGI come from the germline V gene. DNA of the CDR3: TGTGCCAGCAGTTACACGGGGGGCTACTATGGCTACACCTTC. Its protein product is CASSYTGGYYGYTF.

The chain couples TRBV4-1 to TRBJ1-2; D might be TRBD1 (5 bases). This CDR3 spans 18 amino acids. Germline V gene lookup returns CDR1 MGHRA and CDR2 YSYEKL. Trimming removed 2 bases from V and 2 bases from J, with 21 bases in between. CDR3 nucleotides: TGCGCCAGCAGCCAAAAGTCGGGGCATGGCAGGGTGAACTATGGCTACACCTTC. It yields the protein CASSQKSGHGRVNYGYTF.

This chain links TRBV5-1 with TRBJ2-7; possible D gene TRBD2, 6 bases. Germline V lookup: CDR1 SGHRS, CDR2 YFSETQ. V shed 2 bases and J shed 2 bases, with 14 bases lying between them. The CDR3 loop spans 15 amino acids. The CDR3 loop reads CASSLRETRPYEQYF. The CDR3 nucleotides are TGCGCCAGCAGCTTAAGGGAGACTAGGCCCTACGAGCAGTACTTC.

This chain uses TRBV6-6 with TRBJ1-1, with D possibly matching TRBD1 (6 bases). CDR3 length equals 13 residues. Per germline, CDR1 MNHNY and CDR2 SVGAGI (reference sequence). The V and J ends lost 2 bases and 5 bases respectively, with 9 bases between them. Here the CDR3 reads CASSYGQPTEAFF. CDR3 nucleotides: TGTGCCAGCAGTTACGGACAGCCAACTGAAGCTTTCTTT.

This clone was detected a few times. The chain couples TRBV6-6 to TRBJ2-2; perhaps TRBD1 as D (5 bases). V lost 8 bases and J 4 bases, leaving 14 bases between the germline ends. This CDR3 is built from 14 residues. The V gene's germline CDR1 is MNHNY and CDR2 SVGAGI (reference sequence). CDR3 sequence reads: CASCSQGSTGELFF. The DNA of the CDR3 is TGTGCCAGCTGCTCCCAGGGCAGCACCGGGGAGCTGTTTTTT.

V gene TRBV7-2 combines with J gene TRBJ2-3; 14 nucleotides line up with TRBD2. Germline V gene data show CDR1 as SGHTA and CDR2 as FQGNSA. V gave up 2 bases and J gave up 5 bases; unmatched junction bases: 3. The CDR3 extends over 16 amino acids. CDR3 DNA: TGTGCCAGCAGCTTAATAGGGACTAGCGGGGGAGATACGCAGTATTTT. It translates to CASSLIGTSGGDTQYF. Looking up the rest from reference TRBV7-2 and TRBJ2-3 gives the full variable domain: GAGVSQSPSNKVTEKGKDVELRCDPISGHTALYWYRQSLGQGLEFLIYFQGNSAPDKSGLPSDRFSAERTGGSVSTLTIQRTQQEDSAVYLCASSLIGTSGGDTQYFGPGTRLTVL.

J is TRBJ2-7 and V is TRBV4-2; 11 bases match TRBD2. This CDR3 is 15 amino acids long. Trimming took 5 bases from V and 2 from J; bases not matched to a gene: 5. CDR1 is LGHNA, CDR2 YNFKEQ, per germline. Written as DNA, the CDR3 is TGTGCCAGCAGCAAGGGACTAGCGGATCCCTACGAGCAGTACTTC. This sequence encodes CASSKGLADPYEQYF.

V is TRBV19 and J is TRBJ1-1; maybe TRBD1 (6 bases). CDR3 length: 14 residues. Per the germline V gene, CDR1 is LNHDA and CDR2 is SQIVND (reference sequence). V dropped 7 bases and J dropped 0 bases, with 12 bases sitting between them. The CDR3 protein is CASIGGLLNTEAFF. The CDR3 DNA reads as TGTGCCAGTATAGGGGGGCTCCTGAACACTGAAGCTTTCTTT.

This chain uses TRBV2 with TRBJ2-1; 8 nucleotides match TRBD2. The CDR3 totals 14 residues. Germline V gene data show CDR1 as SNHLY and CDR2 as FYNNEI. V was pared by 4 bases and J by 8 bases, with 7 bases of the junction left unmatched. CDR3 loop: CASSATSGSDEQFF. The CDR3 bases are TGTGCCAGCAGTGCTACTAGCGGCAGCGATGAGCAGTTCTTC. Complete variable domain (other parts from reference TRBV2 and TRBJ2-1): EPEVTQTPSHQVTQMGQEVILRCVPISNHLYFYWYRQILGQKVEFLVSFYNNEISEKSEIFDDQFSVERPDGSNFTLKIRSTKLEDSAMYFCASSATSGSDEQFFGPGTRLTVL.

J is TRBJ2-3 and V is TRBV1; the DNA was not compared with TRBD2, the D call given in the table. TRBV1 is designated a pseudogene. CDR3 size: 15 residues. CDR3 region: CTGRPEAVFTDTQYF. DNA for the CDR3: TGCACCGGCCGCCCGGAGGCGGTGTTCACAGATACGCAGTATTTT.

V and J are TRBV7-8 and TRBJ1-1; D is unresolved. V shed 4 bases and J shed 1 base, with 7 bases lying between them. There are 13 residues in the CDR3. Looked up from germline, CDR1 is SGHVS and CDR2 is FQNEAQ. CDR3 coding DNA: TGTGCCAGCAGCTCCTACACGAACACTGAAGCTTTCTTT. Residues: CASSSYTNTEAFF.

The genes are TRBV7-2 and TRBJ2-5; 7 bases agree with TRBD2. This CDR3 contains 13 residues. From germline, CDR1 is SGHTA and CDR2 FQGNSA. J was trimmed by 4 bases and V by 8 bases; bases with no gene match: 7. CDR3 sequence (DNA): TGTGCCAGCTCTAGCGGTTTCGCAGAGACCCAGTACTTC. Translation gives CASSSGFAETQYF.

This clone was found once. V usage is TRBV5-6 and J usage is TRBJ1-4; TRBD1 might be the D (5 bases). The V end was cut by 4 bases, the J end by 0 bases, with 10 bases between. The CDR3 extends over 15 amino acids. Germline lookup yields CDR1 SGHDT and CDR2 YYEEEE. In DNA, the CDR3 is TGTGCCAGCAGCCGGGGGACCACAACTAATGAAAAACTGTTTTTT. It is translated as CASSRGTTTNEKLFF.

The chain uses TRBV5-1 and TRBJ1-1; D is unclear. Germline loops: CDR1 SGHRS, CDR2 YFSETQ. This CDR3 is built from 14 residues. Trimming left V 0 bases short and J 3 bases short, with 9 bases between. CDR3 sequence: CASSLVAADTEAFF. The CDR3 DNA follows: TGCGCCAGCAGCTTGGTGGCAGCAGACACTGAAGCTTTCTTT.

The CDR3 reads CRPAGYEQYF. The CDR3 bases are TGCAGGCCCGCGGGGTACGAGCAGTACTTC. The chain recombines TRBV29-1 with TRBJ2-7, with D tentatively TRBD2 (6 bases). The CDR3 totals 10 residues. In germline, CDR1 is SQVTM, CDR2 ANQGSEA.

The CDR3 coding sequence is TGTGCCAGCACCCTCGCGGCGGTCAGGGGGATGTTTTTT. Residues: CASTLAAVRGMFF. This sequence joins TRBV2 and TRBJ2-2; 7 bases agree with TRBD1. The J segment lost 15 bases and the V segment lost 7 bases, leaving 14 bases of the junction unmatched. Germline loops: CDR1 SNHLY, CDR2 FYNNEI. The CDR3 runs 13 residues.

This chain uses TRBV9 with TRBJ2-1; 7 nucleotides agree with TRBD1. This CDR3 is built from 15 residues. Germline CDR1 is SGDLS and CDR2 is YYNGEE. Trimming cost V 2 bases and J 12 bases; bases outside gene matches: 14. CDR3: CASSVLQGPQAGQFF. Here the CDR3 DNA reads TGTGCCAGCAGCGTCCTACAGGGGCCACAGGCAGGGCAGTTCTTC.

The chain links TRBV6-5 to TRBJ2-2; 9 bases line up with TRBD2. The germline CDR1 and CDR2 sequences are MNHEY and SVGAGI. V was pared by 3 bases and J by 5 bases, with 7 bases of the junction left unmatched. CDR3 length: 16 residues. The CDR3 DNA reads as TGTGCCAGCAGTTATCGACTAGCGGAACTTACCGGGGAGCTGTTTTTT. This codes for CASSYRLAELTGELFF.

J is TRBJ1-2 and V is TRBV10-3; D uncertain. The CDR3 runs 12 residues. V was cut by 6 bases and J by 4 bases, with 9 bases left in between. Per the germline V gene, CDR1 is ENHRY and CDR2 is SYGVKD. DNA for the CDR3: TGTGCCATCAGGGGGAGTATCTATGGCTACACCTTC. This gives the protein CAIRGSIYGYTF.

The V and J genes are TRBV7-8 and TRBJ1-1; D is unclear. The germline gives CDR1 SGHVS, CDR2 FQNEAQ. V lost 7 bases and J lost 0, with 9 bases in between. The CDR3 is 13 amino acids. The CDR3 nucleotides are TGTGCCAGCAAAAACCCAATGAACACTGAAGCTTTCTTT. Its translation is CASKNPMNTEAFF.

The chain uses TRBV5-1 and TRBJ2-5; D unclear. The CDR3 runs 14 residues. The V end was cut by 4 bases, the J end by 5 bases, with 15 bases between. From germline, CDR1 is SGHRS and CDR2 YFSETQ. The CDR3: CASSTRTFGETQYF. The CDR3 nucleotides are TGCGCCAGCAGCACCCGGACCTTCGGGGAGACCCAGTACTTC.

By proportion, this clone is medium-sized (0.01 to 0.1%). This chain links TRBV6-5 with TRBJ1-1; D may be TRBD1 (5 bases). The CDR3 consists of 15 residues. Germline V gene sequence: CDR1 MNHEY, CDR2 SVGAGI. V shed 1 base and J shed 0 bases, with 9 bases lying between them. The CDR3 nucleotides are TGTGCCAGCAGTTACTTGGGACTGTTGAACACTGAAGCTTTCTTT. Translated, it gives CASSYLGLLNTEAFF.

The chain has TRBV29-1 and TRBJ1-2; D gene uncertain. CDR1 SQVTM and CDR2 ANQGSEA come from the germline V gene. This CDR3 has 12 residues. The CDR3 protein is CTWYTVESGYTF. CDR3 DNA sequence: TGCACCTGGTACACGGTCGAGAGTGGCTACACCTTC.

The chain has TRBV5-5 and TRBJ2-2; D possibly corresponds to TRBD1 (6 bases). CDR1 is SGHKS and CDR2 is YYEKEE in the germline V gene (reference sequence). The length of the CDR3 is 13 residues. The V end lost 7 bases, the J end lost 6 bases, and 13 bases lay between the germline ends. The CDR3 loop is CASDTGTAGELFF. CDR3 nucleotides: TGTGCCAGCGACACAGGGACCGCCGGGGAGCTGTTTTTT.

The chain carries TRBV6-1 and TRBJ2-2; D is perhaps TRBD1 (5 bases). V shed 4 bases and J shed 0 bases, with 9 bases lying between them. From germline, CDR1 is MNHNS and CDR2 SASEGT. The CDR3 length is 15 residues. In DNA form, the CDR3 reads TGTGCCAGCAGTGGAAGGGGTACGAACACCGGGGAGCTGTTTTTT. Translating gives CASSGRGTNTGELFF.